The clone carrying this TCR beta chain was recorded a few times. Its antigen remains unknown. This sample was taken from a study of T-cell memory formation after mild COVID-19. Study results and limitations: Clones contracting day 15 to 85 were balanced CD4/CD8; later expanders leaned CD4+. Some clones that responded were present in memory (sampled pre-infection), which suggests cross-reactive memory joined. Shrinking CD4+ clones were chiefly CM and EM; CD8+ ones were chiefly EMRA.

Trimming removed 8 bases at V and 2 bases at J, with 14 bases between. Looked up from germline, CDR1 is MNHNY and CDR2 is SVGAGI (reference sequence). CDR3 length equals 14 residues. TCRdb reprocessed the 5' RACE reads via MiXCR and lists one record per CDR3 protein. The repertoire holds some 310,000 distinct CDR3 sequences, around 20% seen once, with roughly 21% in the top ten. The genes are TRBV6-6 and TRBJ2-3, with a weak D call TRBD2 (5 bases). This TCR derives from a man in his late teens or twenties who had mild COVID-19 (a few samples of this study predate the infection). Cell type and time point are not known. Sequenced: PBMCs or a T cell subset sorted from them (not recorded which). CDR3 in DNA: TGTGCCAGCTCGGAGGCGAACCCCACAGATACGCAGTATTTT. Translated, it gives CASSEANPTDTQYF.